This T cell receptor beta chain was captured in a study of blood T cells in healthy people across ages. The CDR3 has 14 amino acids. Trimming stripped 3 bases from V and 4 bases from J, with 15 bases between. Germline V lookup: CDR1 DFQATT, CDR2 SNEGSKA (reference sequence). The second PCR ran about 7 to 12 cycles with a sample-barcoded 5' primer and J-beta primers. Each of the samples gave a minimum of 2.5 million paired-end reads that contained CDR3. A single record per CDR3 protein comes from TCRdb applying MiXCR to the 5' RACE reads. The sample yields just over 800,000 distinct CDR3 sequences, 60% to 80% seen once.

The J gene is TRBJ2-5, the V gene TRBV20-1; D might be TRBD2 (6 bases). The specimen was blood. The clonotype comes from a man aged 30-40 years in good health. In DNA form, the CDR3 reads TGCAGTGCTAGTCGGACTACGTCGGTAGAGACCCAGTACTTC. Protein product: CSASRTTSVETQYF.